This T cell receptor beta chain appears in the sequencing data of a study of vaccination effects on CD4 cells after COVID-19 (dated by TCRdb to 2021 to 2024). Turning to the overall study: Participants received two doses of either the BNT162b2 or the mRNA-1273 mRNA SARS-CoV-2 vaccine. In a couple of convalescent patients, pre-vaccine samples were collected 16 days and one week ahead of the first dose, 142 and 148 days after COVID-19 diagnosis. The study compared SARS-CoV-2 spike-specific CD4+ TCR repertoires before and after mRNA vaccination in COVID-19 convalescent patients and infection-naive vaccine recipients. A total of 10 COVID-19 convalescent patients and a handful of SARS-CoV-2-naive healthy vaccine recipients were included in the full study. In the study, cultures from other donors were sequenced using the Oncomine TCR Beta short-read assay on an Illumina iSeq 100. Findings and caveats that apply to the study as a whole: In convalescent patients, the post-vaccine spike-reactive repertoire consisted mainly of new vaccine-induced clones, largely distinct from infection-induced clones. The study was limited by a small number of convalescent patients, and early post-infection timepoints were lacking. Marked clonal contraction was observed in both infection-induced and vaccine-induced clones at late post-vaccination timepoints, consistent with waning T cell responses.

The protocol used for the library was the immunoSEQ multiplex PCR assay. DNA from the cultured, isolated CD4+ T cells was subjected to TCR beta CDR3 sequencing. Under the source paper's analysis protocol: Non-productive TCR sequences were removed, reads were trimmed to the CDR3 region, and CDR3s of at least 7 amino acids were retained. Antigen-specific clonotypes were identified using the MANAFEST web app by comparison of expansion in peptide wells against reference cultures. To count as positive, a clone had to show expansion at FDR<0.05 compared with the reference and with all other wells, an odds ratio above 5, and a frequency above 0.1% in two replicate wells. A clonotype was called cross-reactive if it was significantly expanded both in SARS-CoV-2 spike wells and in at least one common cold coronavirus spike condition. CDR3 similarity was assessed by Levenshtein distance using the stringdist R package, and unrooted trees were constructed with ape in R 3.6.1. Not all clones reach the TCRdb copy of this immuneACCESS table, which keeps in-frame sequences only. Checked studies attribute under half of the gap to unresolved V genes and leave the rest unexplained. D and trimming come from the DNA, and the V and J calls and clone size come from that table. Counted in this sample were roughly 70,000 clones; around 70% of them appeared once. About 5% of the sample comes from the top ten.

To identify antigen-specific CD4+ T cell clonotypes by their expansion, the ViraFEST assay first stimulated PBMC with viral peptide pools and then applied TCR sequencing. After around 10 days of culture, CD4+ T cells were isolated with the EasySep CD4+ T cell isolation kit. PCR-confirmed SARS-CoV-2 infection had occurred in convalescent patients between March and December 2020, before the Alpha, Beta and Delta variants emerged in the United States. About 1.8 million PBMC per well were cultured with about 9.6 ug/ml peptides in IMDM containing 5% human AB serum, about 9.6 IU/ml IL-2 and gentamicin. An HIV-1 Nef peptide pool served as the negative control culture condition. Half of the culture medium was replaced with fresh IL-2-containing medium on days 3 and 7. Unless noted otherwise, every peptide stimulation condition was cultured in triplicate wells. Using Ficoll-Paque Plus gradient centrifugation, PBMC were separated from whole blood and then either used fresh or cryopreserved at -140C. The QIAamp micro DNA kit was used to extract genomic DNA from the cultured CD4+ T cells.

About this clone: The specificity of this receptor is unknown. Base qualities were left out, and no much larger clone turns up one base away.

V loses 4 bases, J loses 0 bases, and the germline ends lie 8 bases apart. From the cysteine up to the phenylalanine, the CDR3 has a length of 14 residues. Solely the CDR3 DNA is kept, with 42 bases framed from the first base. CDR1 and CDR2 were assigned from the germline V gene as SGDLS and YYNGEE. The receptor was isolated from a human donor who had a prior SARS-CoV-2 infection. The receptor chain draws on TRBV9 and TRBJ1-3, with no D gene named confidently. Sample: CD4+ T cells from PBMCs cultured with HIV peptides, taken before COVID-19 vaccination. This specimen's cell subset or site label, interpreted: HIV-1 Nef peptide pool negative control/reference culture. The nucleotide sequence reads as follows: TGTGCCAGCAGCAACAGTTTCTCTGGAAACACCATATATTTT. This is translated as CASSNSFSGNTIYF.